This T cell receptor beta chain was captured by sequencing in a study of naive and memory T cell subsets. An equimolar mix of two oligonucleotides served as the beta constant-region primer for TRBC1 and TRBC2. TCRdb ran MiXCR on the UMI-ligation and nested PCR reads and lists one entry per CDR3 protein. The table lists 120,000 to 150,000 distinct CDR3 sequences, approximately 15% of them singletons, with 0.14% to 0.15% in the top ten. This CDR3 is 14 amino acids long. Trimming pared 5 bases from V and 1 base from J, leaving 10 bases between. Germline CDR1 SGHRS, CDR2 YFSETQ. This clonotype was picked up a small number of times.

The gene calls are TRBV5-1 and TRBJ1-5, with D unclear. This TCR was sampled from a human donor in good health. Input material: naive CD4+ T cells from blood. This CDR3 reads CASSIDGSNQPQHF. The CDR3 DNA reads TGCGCCAGCAGTATCGACGGGAGCAATCAGCCCCAGCATTTT.